Given below is one T cell receptor beta chain in context. What it binds is unknown. The data derive from a study of T cell responses to AZD1222 COVID-19 vaccine. Across the study: Whether given at about 4 or about 12 weeks, second doses were pooled.

Study-wide points: The reported proportion of spike-specific TCRs targeting unmutated variant regions was nearly half.

Profiling relied on immunoSEQ multiplex PCR, and the TCRdb table lists in-frame clones only, not all of them. The sample contains 72,000 or so clones, around 90% of which appear only once. The TCR originated in an adult in good health. The specimen was peripheral blood, collected on day 0 of AZD1222 vaccination.

CDR3 sequence: CASSQAGQQAFF. CDR3 DNA sequence: TGTGCCAGCAGCCAAGCCGGTCAGCAAGCTTTCTTT. The chain recombines TRBV3-1 (or the pseudogene TRBV3-2) with TRBJ1-1; D gene unclear. V was clipped by 1 base and J by 9 bases, with 9 bases between them. This CDR3 has 12 residues. The V gene's germline CDR1 is LGHDT and CDR2 YNNKEL (reference sequence).